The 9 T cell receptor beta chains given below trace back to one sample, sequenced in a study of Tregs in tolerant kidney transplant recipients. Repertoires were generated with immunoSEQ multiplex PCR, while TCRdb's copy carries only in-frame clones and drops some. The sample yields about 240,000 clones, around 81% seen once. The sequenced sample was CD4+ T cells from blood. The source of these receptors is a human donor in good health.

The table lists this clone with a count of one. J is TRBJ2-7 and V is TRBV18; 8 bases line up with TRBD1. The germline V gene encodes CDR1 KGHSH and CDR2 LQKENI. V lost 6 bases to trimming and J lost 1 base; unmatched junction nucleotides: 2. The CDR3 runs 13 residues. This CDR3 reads CASSRTGSYEQYF. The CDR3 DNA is TGTGCCAGCTCCAGGACAGGGTCCTACGAGCAGTACTTC.

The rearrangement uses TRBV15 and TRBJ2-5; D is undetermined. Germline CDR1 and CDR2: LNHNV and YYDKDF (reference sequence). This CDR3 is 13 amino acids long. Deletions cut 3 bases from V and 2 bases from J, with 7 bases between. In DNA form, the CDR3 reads TGTGCCACCAGCAGTGGTCCGCAAGAGACCCAGTACTTC. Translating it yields CATSSGPQETQYF.

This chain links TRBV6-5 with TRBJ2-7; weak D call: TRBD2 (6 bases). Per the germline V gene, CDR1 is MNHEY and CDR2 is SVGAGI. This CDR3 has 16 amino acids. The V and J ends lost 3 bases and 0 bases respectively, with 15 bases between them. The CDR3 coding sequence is TGTGCCAGCAGTTATAGTGCGGGGTATAGCTCCTACGAGCAGTACTTC. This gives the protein CASSYSAGYSSYEQYF.

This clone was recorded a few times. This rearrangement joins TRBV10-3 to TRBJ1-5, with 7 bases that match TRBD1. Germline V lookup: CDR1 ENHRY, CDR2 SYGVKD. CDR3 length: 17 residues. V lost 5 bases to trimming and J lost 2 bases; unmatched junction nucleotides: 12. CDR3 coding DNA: TGTGCCATCAGTCCAGGACAGGCCAAATCTCGCAATCAGCCCCAGCATTTT. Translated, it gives CAISPGQAKSRNQPQHF.

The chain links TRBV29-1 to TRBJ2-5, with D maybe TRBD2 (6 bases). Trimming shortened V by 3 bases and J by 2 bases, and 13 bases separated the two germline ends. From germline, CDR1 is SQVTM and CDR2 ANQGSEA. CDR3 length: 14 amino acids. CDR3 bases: TGCAGCGTTGACCTAGCGAGAGATCAAGAGACCCAGTACTTC. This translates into CSVDLARDQETQYF.

CDR3 sequence: CASSVLAGTSTDTQYF. The CDR3 nucleotides read TGTGCCAGCAGCGTACTGGCGGGCACTAGTACAGATACGCAGTATTTT. The V and J genes are TRBV9 and TRBJ2-3; D might be TRBD2 (5 bases). Trimming left V 1 base short and J 3 bases short, with 15 bases between. Germline V gene data show CDR1 as SGDLS and CDR2 as YYNGEE. CDR3 size: 16 residues.

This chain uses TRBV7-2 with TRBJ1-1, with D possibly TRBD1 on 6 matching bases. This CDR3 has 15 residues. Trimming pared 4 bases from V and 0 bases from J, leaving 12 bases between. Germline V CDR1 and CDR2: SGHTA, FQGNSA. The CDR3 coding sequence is TGTGCCAGCAGCTCCCAGGGGTTTTTGAACACTGAAGCTTTCTTT. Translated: CASSSQGFLNTEAFF.

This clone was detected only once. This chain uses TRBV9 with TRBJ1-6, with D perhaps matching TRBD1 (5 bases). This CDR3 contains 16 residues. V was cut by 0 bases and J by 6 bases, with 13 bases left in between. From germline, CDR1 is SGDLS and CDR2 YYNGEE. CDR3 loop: CASSVAVGVGNSPLHF. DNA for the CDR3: TGTGCCAGCAGCGTAGCCGTAGGGGTGGGTAATTCACCCCTCCACTTT. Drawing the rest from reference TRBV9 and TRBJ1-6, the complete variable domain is DSGVTQTPKHLITATGQRVTLRCSPRSGDLSVYWYQQSLDQGLQFLIQYYNGEERAKGNILERFSAQQFPDLHSELNLSSLELGDSALYFCASSVAVGVGNSPLHFGNGTRLTVT.

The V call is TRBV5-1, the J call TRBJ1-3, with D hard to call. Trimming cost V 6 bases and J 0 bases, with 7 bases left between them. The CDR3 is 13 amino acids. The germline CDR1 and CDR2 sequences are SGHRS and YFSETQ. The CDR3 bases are TGCGCCAGCACGGTGAGCTCTGGAAACACCATATATTTT. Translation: CASTVSSGNTIYF.